The entry below gives a single TCR beta chain sequence along with its context. This sample is part of a study of blood T cell repertoires in COVID-19. Across the whole study: Acute-phase and convalescent COVID-19 samples originated in the United States, Italy and Spain. PBMCs, B-cell-depleted T cells, or T cells provided the cDNA or gDNA that made up the material.

This CDR3 is built from 15 residues. Between the trimmed V and J ends, which lost 3 bases and 3 bases, there was a span of 15 bases. Germline assignment: CDR1 SGHDN and CDR2 FVKESK. The data were produced by immunoSEQ multiplex PCR, yet TCRdb's version contains in-frame clones alone and is incomplete. In the table there are about 330,000 clones, roughly 88% of which are singletons. Sequencing was done on a sample of peripheral blood. The receptor was isolated from a woman between 50 and 59 years old with active or convalescent COVID-19. The chain has TRBV14 and TRBJ2-7; D perhaps matches TRBD1 (5 bases). CDR3: CASSQTQGYLYEQYF. The CDR3 DNA sequence: TGTGCCAGCAGCCAGACCCAGGGCTACCTCTACGAGCAGTACTTC.